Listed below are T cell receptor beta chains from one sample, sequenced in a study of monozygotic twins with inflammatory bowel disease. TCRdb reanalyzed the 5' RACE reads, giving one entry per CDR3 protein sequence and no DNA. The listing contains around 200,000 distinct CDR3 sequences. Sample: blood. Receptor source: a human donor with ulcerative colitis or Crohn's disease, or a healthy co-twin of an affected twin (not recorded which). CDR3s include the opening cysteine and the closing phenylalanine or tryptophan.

CAIRGPPYEQYF | TRBJ2-7 | TRBV10-3
CASSPLPGKGGTEAFF | TRBJ1-1 | TRBV4-1
CASSSTGGISYNSPLHF | TRBJ1-6 | TRBV5-1
CASSPTPGNTEAFF | TRBJ1-1 | TRBV5-6
CASSMTGGNQPQHF | TRBJ1-5 | TRBV7-2
CASSEQGGFFYGYTF | TRBJ1-2 | TRBV6-1
CASSLPRFNWAGTEAFF | TRBJ1-1 | TRBV5-6
CASSLGWSDTQYF | TRBJ2-3 | TRBV5-6
CASHPGGAGTGELFF | TRBJ2-2 | TRBV19
CASSFAGTGGFAFF | TRBJ1-1 | TRBV12-3/TRBV12-4
CSAPASYGYTF | TRBJ1-2 | TRBV20-1
CSWGNGGRETQYF | TRBJ2-5 | TRBV29-1
CASSQTRTSGIQYF | TRBJ2-4 | TRBV2